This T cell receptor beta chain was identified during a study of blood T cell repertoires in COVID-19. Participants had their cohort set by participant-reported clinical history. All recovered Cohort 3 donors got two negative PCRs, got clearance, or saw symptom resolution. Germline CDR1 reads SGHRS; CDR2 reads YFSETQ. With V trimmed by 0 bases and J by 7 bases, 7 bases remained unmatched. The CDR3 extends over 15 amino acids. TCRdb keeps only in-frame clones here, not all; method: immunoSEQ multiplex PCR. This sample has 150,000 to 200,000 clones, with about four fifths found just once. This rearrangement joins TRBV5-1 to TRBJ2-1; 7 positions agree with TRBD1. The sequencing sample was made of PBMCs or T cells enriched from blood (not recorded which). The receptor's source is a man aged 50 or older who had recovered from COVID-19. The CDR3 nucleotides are TGCGCCAGCAGCTTGGCCCAATTACAGGGGAATGAGCAGTTCTTC. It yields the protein CASSLAQLQGNEQFF.